This T cell receptor (beta chain) is drawn from a study of T cell responses to AZD1222 COVID-19 vaccine. The study, taken as a whole, reports: Seropositive at baseline were only six AZD1222 recipients. The study found vaccine-associated CD4 TCRs spanning spike, dominant at 160-218 and 743-854.

The CDR3 consists of 17 residues. V shed 6 bases and J shed 13 bases, with 28 bases lying between them. From germline, CDR1 is WNHNN and CDR2 SYGVQD (reference sequence). Measured with immunoSEQ multiplex PCR; TCRdb has only the in-frame clones, and not every one. There are fewer than 90,000 clones in the sample; 85% to 95% occur only once, and roughly 12% lies in the top ten. A remark on this clone: Antigen specificity is unknown.

The receptor's source is an adult who received the AZD1222 COVID-19 vaccine. Here the sequenced sample was peripheral blood, taken 28 days after the second AZD1222 dose. This chain joins TRBV10-1 and TRBJ1-6; D perhaps matches TRBD1 (5 bases). The CDR3 DNA follows: TGCGCCAGCAGAAGTGGCCCCCCACAGGAGAACTCTCTCCCCCTCCACTTT. Protein sequence: CASRSGPPQENSLPLHF.